This T cell receptor beta chain was recovered during a study of OX40 agonist ivuxolimab in advanced cancers. Broadly, across the study: Ivuxolimab was a fully human IgG2 agonistic monoclonal antibody targeting the costimulatory receptor OX40 (CD134). Of the roughly 50 dose-escalation patients, hepatocellular carcinoma was present in about 20, melanoma in approximately 15, renal cell carcinoma in 9 and head and neck cancer in 9. Intravenous ivuxolimab was administered to patients every 2 weeks at six dose levels: 0.01, 0.1, 0.3, 1.5, 3 and 10 mg/kg. Three dose-escalation patients achieved partial responses, one with hepatocellular carcinoma and two with cutaneous melanoma. In the dose-escalation cohort, more than 75% of patients were male, and the mean age was roughly 60 years, with a range of about 23 to 80. Prior anti-PD-1, anti-PD-L1 or anti-CTLA-4 therapy was permitted, and about 40% of dose-escalation patients had received checkpoint inhibitors. The paper reports the monotherapy dose-escalation portion (N ≈ 52 patients) of the phase I ivuxolimab trial. Peripheral TCRbeta sequencing aimed to test whether ivuxolimab altered TCR sequence diversity and caused clonal T-cell expansion.

V and J lose 5 bases and 0 bases, and a span of 16 bases separates them. From a lookup of the germline V gene, CDR1 and CDR2 are SGHVS and FQNEAQ. The CDR3 runs 16 amino acids, cysteine and phenylalanine included. Of the read, only the CDR3 DNA is kept; its 48 bases are in frame from base 1. The trial excluded patients who had a history of autoimmune disease or who were on systemic immunosuppression. In every dose cohort, peripheral blood was drawn for TCR sequencing at baseline, cycle 4 day 1, and cycle 7 day 1. Samples were obtained from an open-label, multicenter, first-in-human phase I dose-escalation trial of ivuxolimab. The trial enrolled adults with locally advanced or metastatic head and neck squamous cell, hepatocellular, melanoma or renal cell carcinoma. Before TCR sequencing, CD4+ and CD8+ T cells were separately sorted from peripheral blood. Study-level results and caveats: Low levels of normalized T-cell clonal expansion were also seen in some patients who did not respond. Clonal expansion of both CD4+ and CD8+ blood T cells was observed from baseline to week 6 at doses 0.1 to 3.0 mg/kg. The antigen specificity of the peripheral T cells that underwent clonal expansion was not determined. After ivuxolimab, expanded clones were on average more numerous among CD8+ T cells than among CD4+ T cells. In partial responders in the 0.1-3.0 mg/kg groups, normalized peripheral clonal expansion was found to be among the lowest, especially among CD8+ T cells.

About this clone itself: The antigen it recognizes is unknown. Per-base quality was not reported, and no clone a single base away is much larger than it.

Genomic DNA was extracted from sorted cells for sequencing of the TCRbeta CDR3 region. The immunoSEQ Assay was used to sequence the TCRbeta CDR3 regions. As stored in TCRdb, this immuneACCESS dataset retains in-frame rearrangements with V and J assigned. A fraction of the clones does not appear; measured against another copy, unresolved V genes explain less than half of the discrepancy, and the remainder lacks a known reason. This sample is represented by 85,000 to 100,000 clones; roughly 90% of them were singletons. The ten largest clones take up roughly 0.8% of the sample. The receptor comes from an adult with an advanced solid tumor such as melanoma, head and neck, liver or kidney cancer. The specimen was CD4+ or CD8+ T cells sorted from blood, collected in a trial of the OX40 agonist ivuxolimab. Here the chain combines TRBV7-8 and TRBJ1-1, and the D gene may be TRBD1, 6 bases matching. The CDR3 protein sequence reads: CASSPPGGAMNTEAFF. The bases are TGTGCCAGCAGCCCCCCGGGGGGGGCCATGAACACTGAAGCTTTCTTT.